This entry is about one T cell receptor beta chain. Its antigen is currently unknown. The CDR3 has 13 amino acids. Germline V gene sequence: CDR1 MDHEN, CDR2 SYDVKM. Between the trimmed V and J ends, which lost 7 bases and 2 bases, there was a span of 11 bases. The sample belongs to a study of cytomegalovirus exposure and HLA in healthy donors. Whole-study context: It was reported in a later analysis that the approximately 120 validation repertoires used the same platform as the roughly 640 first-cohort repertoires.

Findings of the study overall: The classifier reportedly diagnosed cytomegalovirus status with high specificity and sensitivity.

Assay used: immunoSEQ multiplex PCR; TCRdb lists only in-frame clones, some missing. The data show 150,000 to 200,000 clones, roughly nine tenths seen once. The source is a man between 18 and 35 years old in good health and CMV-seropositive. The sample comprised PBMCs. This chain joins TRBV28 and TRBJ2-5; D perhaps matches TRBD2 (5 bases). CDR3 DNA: TGTGCCAGCAACCCTTGGACTCAAGAGACCCAGTACTTC. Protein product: CASNPWTQETQYF.